The rows below give T cell receptor beta chains drawn from one sample of a study of graft-versus-host responses after intestinal transplantation. These receptors have no known antigen. Profiled with immunoSEQ multiplex PCR; TCRdb holds only in-frame clones, not every one. Of some 110,000 clones detected, more than 85% appear once; the ten largest clones hold around 1%. The specimen comprised unstimulated CD8+ T cells sorted from spleen or lymph node cells, sampled before transplant. The receptors stem from a human donor who was the organ donor for an intestinal transplant. Each CDR3 is given with its conserved first and last residue. Each record gives: CDR3 protein, CDR3 DNA, D gene, V gene, clone size, J gene. D genes are given only for firm matches. The size field is filled for only some rows; it gives once, few, many or a size class.

CDR3: CASSFSGREINEQFF
DNA: TGTGCCAGCAGCTTCAGCGGGAGAGAGATCAATGAGCAGTTCTTC
D: TRBD2
V: TRBV7-9
size: .
J: TRBJ2-1

CDR3: CASSILPTYEQYF
DNA: TGTGCCAGTAGTATCCTCCCCACCTACGAGCAGTACTTC
D: .
V: TRBV19
size: .
J: TRBJ2-7

CDR3: CASSAGLAATDTQYF
DNA: TGCGCCAGCAGCGCGGGACTAGCGGCCACAGATACGCAGTATTTT
D: TRBD2
V: TRBV4-1
size: .
J: TRBJ2-3

CDR3: CASSAPGTGVVDEQYF
DNA: TGTGCCAGCAGTGCTCCGGGGACAGGGGTGGTCGACGAGCAGTACTTC
D: TRBD1
V: TRBV6-1
size: .
J: TRBJ2-7

CDR3: CASSPKGQVKRYGYTF
DNA: TGTGCCAGCAGCCCCAAGGGACAGGTCAAACGCTATGGCTACACCTTC
D: TRBD1
V: TRBV7-9
size: .
J: TRBJ1-2

CDR3: CASGGSMNTEAFF
DNA: TGTGCCAGCGGCGGCTCAATGAACACTGAAGCTTTCTTT
D: .
V: TRBV27
size: .
J: TRBJ1-1

CDR3: CASSLDRDGIGEQFF
DNA: TGTGCCAGCAGCTTAGACCGGGACGGGATTGGGGAGCAGTTCTTC
D: .
V: TRBV11-2
size: .
J: TRBJ2-1

CDR3: CASSPVGVAGNKNTGELFF
DNA: TGTGCCAGCAGCCCCGTGGGGGTAGCGGGAAATAAAAACACCGGGGAGCTGTTTTTT
D: TRBD2
V: TRBV7-9
size: .
J: TRBJ2-2

CDR3: CASSPTSNQPQHF
DNA: TGTGCCAGCAGCCCCACAAGCAATCAGCCCCAGCATTTT
D: .
V: TRBV27
size: .
J: TRBJ1-5

CDR3: CASSFTDTQYF
DNA: TGTGCCAGCAGCTTCACAGATACGCAGTATTTT
D: .
V: TRBV13
size: .
J: TRBJ2-3

CDR3: CASSLNPGQGAYEQYF
DNA: TGCGCCAGCAGCCTCAATCCGGGACAGGGGGCCTACGAGCAGTACTTC
D: TRBD1
V: TRBV4-1
size: .
J: TRBJ2-7

CDR3: CASSFAGTGSYEQYF
DNA: TGTGCCAGCAGTTTTGCCGGGACAGGCTCCTACGAGCAGTACTTC
D: TRBD1
V: TRBV27
size: .
J: TRBJ2-7

CDR3: CASSTGQRKSNTEAFF
DNA: TGTGCCAGTAGCACCGGACAGCGCAAGTCGAACACTGAAGCTTTCTTT
D: .
V: TRBV19
size: once
J: TRBJ1-1

CDR3: CATSVNSYEQYF
DNA: TGTGCCACCTCTGTCAACTCCTACGAGCAGTACTTC
D: .
V: TRBV6-1
size: few
J: TRBJ2-7

CDR3: CASSPVGNTIYF
DNA: TGTGCCAGCAGCCCCGTCGGAAACACCATATATTTT
D: .
V: TRBV14
size: .
J: TRBJ1-3

CDR3: CASSTLCESSNYGYTF
DNA: TGTGCCAGCAGCACCCTCTGCGAGAGCTCTAACTATGGCTACACCTTC
D: .
V: TRBV21-1
size: .
J: TRBJ1-2

CDR3: CASRSGTGVSRPTYEQYF
DNA: TGTGCCAGCAGGTCCGGGACAGGGGTTTCTCGACCTACCTACGAGCAGTACTTC
D: TRBD1
V: TRBV27
size: .
J: TRBJ2-7

CDR3: CASLGQGGETQYF
DNA: TGTGCCAGCTTAGGACAGGGAGGAGAGACCCAGTACTTC
D: TRBD1
V: TRBV2
size: .
J: TRBJ2-5

CDR3: CAGGPGGLGTEAFF
DNA: TGCGCCGGGGGACCAGGGGGCTTGGGCACTGAAGCTTTCTTT
D: TRBD1
V: TRBV5-1
size: .
J: TRBJ1-1

CDR3: CASSLVGGAAYNEQFF
DNA: TGTGCCAGCAGCTTAGTAGGTGGCGCAGCGTACAATGAGCAGTTCTTC
D: .
V: TRBV11-2
size: .
J: TRBJ2-1

CDR3: CAIRAGPTEAFF
DNA: TGTGCCATCAGGGCAGGGCCCACTGAAGCTTTCTTT
D: .
V: TRBV10-3
size: .
J: TRBJ1-1

CDR3: CASSLDPGDPNGYTF
DNA: TGTGCCAGCAGCTTAGATCCCGGGGATCCGAATGGCTACACCTTC
D: .
V: TRBV7-6
size: .
J: TRBJ1-2

CDR3: CASSAPFAGGGMNTEAFF
DNA: TGTGCCAGCAGTGCGCCGTTCGCAGGGGGGGGCATGAACACTGAAGCTTTCTTT
D: TRBD1
V: TRBV6-1
size: .
J: TRBJ1-1

CDR3: CASSFGTDQYEQYF
DNA: TGTGCCAGCAGCTTTGGGACCGACCAGTACGAGCAGTACTTC
D: .
V: TRBV5-6
size: few
J: TRBJ2-7

CDR3: CASSQELAGGVVDEQFF
DNA: TGCGCCAGCAGCCAAGAACTAGCGGGAGGAGTGGTGGATGAGCAGTTCTTC
D: TRBD2
V: TRBV4-1
size: .
J: TRBJ2-1

CDR3: CASSHPQDPNTEAFF
DNA: TGTGCCAGCAGCCACCCACAGGATCCGAACACTGAAGCTTTCTTT
D: .
V: TRBV14
size: .
J: TRBJ1-1

CDR3: CASSYSIGGIDEQFF
DNA: TGTGCCAGCAGTTACTCGATTGGGGGAATCGATGAGCAGTTCTTC
D: .
V: TRBV6-5
size: .
J: TRBJ2-1

CDR3: CASSQDRAEPFYEQYF
DNA: TGCGCCAGCAGCCAAGATCGGGCGGAGCCATTCTACGAGCAGTACTTC
D: .
V: TRBV4-1
size: .
J: TRBJ2-7

CDR3: CASSEQEWQYF
DNA: TGTGCCAGCAGTGAACAGGAGTGGCAGTACTTC
D: .
V: TRBV2
size: .
J: TRBJ2-7

CDR3: CASSLVGARRSEQFF
DNA: TGTGCCAGCAGCTTAGTAGGCGCCAGGAGGAGTGAGCAGTTCTTC
D: .
V: TRBV7-9
size: .
J: TRBJ2-1

CDR3: CASSQGVTDSYEQYF
DNA: TGCGCCAGCAGTCAAGGAGTCACGGATTCCTACGAGCAGTACTTC
D: .
V: TRBV23-1
size: .
J: TRBJ2-7

CDR3: CASSQDGPVGTDTQYF
DNA: TGCGCCAGCAGCCAAGATGGCCCGGTCGGCACAGATACGCAGTATTTT
D: .
V: TRBV4-1
size: .
J: TRBJ2-3

CDR3: CASSNRWDGPNEKLFF
DNA: TGTGCCAGCTCAAACAGATGGGACGGACCTAATGAAAAACTGTTTTTT
D: .
V: TRBV18
size: .
J: TRBJ1-4

CDR3: CASSEVSRAGELFF
DNA: TGTGCCAGCAGTGAAGTCTCCAGGGCCGGGGAGCTGTTTTTT
D: .
V: TRBV25-1
size: .
J: TRBJ2-2

CDR3: CASSSTTSGGRNEQFF
DNA: TGCGCCAGCAGCTCAACGACTAGCGGGGGACGCAATGAGCAGTTCTTC
D: TRBD2
V: TRBV4-1
size: .
J: TRBJ2-1

CDR3: CASSVNGKYEQYF
DNA: TGTGCCAGCAGCGTAAACGGGAAGTACGAGCAGTACTTC
D: .
V: TRBV9
size: .
J: TRBJ2-7